The clone carrying this T cell receptor beta chain has ten or more counts. Repertoires were generated with immunoSEQ multiplex PCR, while TCRdb's copy carries only in-frame clones and drops some. The sample lists hundreds of thousands of clones; around 80% were seen once. The data stem from a study of shared clonotypes between healthy human individuals. Germline assignment: CDR1 LNHDA and CDR2 SQIVND (reference sequence). Trimming removed 5 bases at V and 4 bases at J, with 13 bases between. CDR3 length equals 14 residues. The origin of this receptor is a woman aged 40 to 50 in good health. Some clones in this sample may be carry-over from other donors' samples. The specimen sequenced was PBMCs. J is TRBJ2-3 and V is TRBV19, with D perhaps matching TRBD2 (6 bases). CDR3 bases: TGTGCCAGTAGTTTGCGAGGGGAGGCAGATACGCAGTATTTT. This encodes CASSLRGEADTQYF.